This T cell receptor beta chain was sequenced for a study of blood T cell repertoires in COVID-19. In the source study's methods: Estimation of nucleated cell counts was performed using reference gene primer amplification. Repertoires were generated with immunoSEQ multiplex PCR, while TCRdb's copy carries only in-frame clones and drops some. V and J calls and clone size are those listed in that table; D and trimming were worked out from the DNA. The table lists 210,000 or so clones, under 90% of them singletons, with around 7% in the top ten. The CDR3 loop spans 14 amino acids. Deletions cut 0 bases from V and 1 base from J, with 5 bases between. In germline, CDR1 is SGHDT, CDR2 YYEEEE.

The V call is TRBV5-6, the J call TRBJ1-5; no firm D call. This receptor was taken from a man between 40 and 49 years old with acute or convalescent COVID-19. Sequencing used peripheral blood. DNA of the CDR3: TGTGCCAGCAGCTTGGGAGGAAGCAATCAGCCCCAGCATTTT. Protein product: CASSLGGSNQPQHF.